This TCR beta chain is from a study of T cell repertoires in cytomegalovirus infection. Overall study context: Public signatures in TCR beta pointed to CMV infection and matching HLA type. Overall study results and limits: Cumulative frequency of public TCR beta families picked out carriers of CMV plus the relevant HLA.

Each CDR3 protein gets one entry after TCRdb re-called the reads with MiXCR. The data show about 300,000 distinct CDR3 sequences, approximately 8.9% seen once. V lost 0 bases, J lost 7 bases, and 13 bases lay in between. CDR1 and CDR2 from the germline V gene are ENHRY and SYGVKD. CDR3 length: 15 amino acids. Worth noting for this clonotype: The antigen is undetermined.

The chain combines TRBV10-3 with TRBJ1-3; D uncertain. Source material: PBMCs. The clonotype comes from a human donor in good health (CMV status not recorded). Some clones in this sample may be carry-over from other donors' samples. The CDR3 region is CAISESQGYVNTIYF. Written as DNA, the CDR3 is TGTGCCATCAGTGAGTCTCAAGGGTACGTCAACACCATATATTTT.